The rows below give T cell receptor beta chains drawn from one sample of a study of patients and donors after allogeneic stem cell transplantation. TCRdb re-analysed the RT-PCR reads in MiXCR, keeping a single row per CDR3 protein. The sample records roughly 30,000 distinct CDR3 sequences, 6.5% to 7% being singletons. Sequencing was carried out using blood, either unsorted or a sorted T cell fraction (not recorded which). These receptors were taken from a human donor who was either an allogeneic HSCT recipient or a stem cell or donor lymphocyte infusion donor (not recorded which). It is not recorded whose cells these are; they may come from a transplant donor. CDR3s include the opening cysteine and the closing phenylalanine or tryptophan. D genes are given only for firm matches. Some rows mark clone size as missing; the rest say once, few, many or name a class of expanded clone.

J gene,clone size,V gene,D gene,CDR3 DNA,CDR3 protein
TRBJ2-5,few,TRBV4-3,TRBD1,TGCGCCAGCAGCCACGGGACAGGGGGCTCGGAGACCCAGTACTTC,CASSHGTGGSETQYF
TRBJ2-7,many,TRBV7-9,-,TGTGCCAGCAGCTTTGACACTATCTACGAGCAGTACTTC,CASSFDTIYEQYF
TRBJ2-3,-,TRBV4-3,-,TGCGCCAGCAGCCAAAGTATCAGCACAGATACGCAGTATTTT,CASSQSISTDTQYF
TRBJ2-5,many,TRBV7-9,TRBD2,TGTGCCAGCAGCTGGTTCGGGGCTAGCGGGACCAAAGAGACCCAGTACTTC,CASSWFGASGTKETQYF
TRBJ2-2,many,TRBV20-1,-,TGCAGTGCTAGGACTTACACCGGGGAGCTGTTTTTT,CSARTYTGELFF
TRBJ2-1,many,TRBV5-5,-,TGTGCCAGCAGCTTGGCCCAATCCTACAATGAGCAGTTCTTC,CASSLAQSYNEQFF
TRBJ1-1,many,TRBV21-1,-,TGTGCCAGCAGCATGGCTTTCTTT,CASSMAFF
TRBJ1-4,many,TRBV20-1,-,TGCAGTGCTAGAGATCCAAGGGGGTGGGAAAAACTGTTTTTT,CSARDPRGWEKLFF
TRBJ2-7,few,TRBV9,-,TGTGCCAGCAGCGGGTCCGGGAGCTCCTACGAGCAGTACTTC,CASSGSGSSYEQYF
TRBJ2-7,many,TRBV20-1,-,TGCAGTGCTAGACTCTACGAGCAGTACTTC,CSARLYEQYF
TRBJ1-1,many,TRBV6-2/TRBV6-3,TRBD1,TGTGCCAGCAGTTACGCCAGGGGGGAAGCTTTCTTT,CASSYARGEAFF
TRBJ2-7,-,TRBV18,TRBD2,TGTGCCAGCTCACAGACTAGCGTCGCCTACGAGCAGTACTTC,CASSQTSVAYEQYF
TRBJ2-5,few,TRBV18,TRBD1,TGTGCCAGCTCATGGGACAGACAGACCCAGTACTTC,CASSWDRQTQYF
TRBJ2-6,few,TRBV6-1,-,TGTGCCAGCAGTGCGGGACTGTCTTTCGTCCTGACTTTC,CASSAGLSFVLTF
TRBJ2-7,many,TRBV12-3/TRBV12-4,-,TGTGCCAGCAGTTTTTTGTCCGAGCAGTACTTC,CASSFLSEQYF
TRBJ2-7,few,TRBV28,-,TGTGCCAGCAGTCCCCCTCGCCCGGGACAACCCTACGAGCAGTACTTC,CASSPPRPGQPYEQYF
TRBJ2-7,many,TRBV7-9,TRBD2,TGTGCCAGCAGCTATCATTTGGGCGGGAGACTCCACGAGCAGTACTTC,CASSYHLGGRLHEQYF
TRBJ2-5,-,TRBV18,-,TGTGCCAGCTCTGGACAGAACCAAGAGACCCAGTACTTC,CASSGQNQETQYF